The text below deals with one TCR beta chain. The data belong to a study of blood T cell repertoires in COVID-19. Study details: From the United States, Italy and Spain came samples of acute and convalescent COVID-19.

V shed 5 bases, J shed 0 bases, and the junction held 9 bases outside the gene matches. Germline lookup yields CDR1 SGHVS and CDR2 FQNEAQ. CDR3 size: 17 residues. Authors' data handling: Reference gene primer amplification in the assay estimated nucleated cell counts. Sequencing used immunoSEQ multiplex PCR; TCRdb keeps in-frame clones, though not all of them. V, J and clone size are those of that table, while D and trimming were read from the DNA. The sample has some 130,000 clones, 90% seen once. The sequencing sample was made of peripheral blood. The receptor was derived from a man between 45 and 60 years old with active COVID-19. This chain connects TRBV7-8 to TRBJ2-4; 8 bases are a match to TRBD2. The CDR3 sequence is CASSPRSAGEAKNIQYF. The CDR3 coding sequence is TGTGCCAGCAGCCCCCGGTCAGCGGGGGAAGCCAAAAACATTCAGTACTTC.